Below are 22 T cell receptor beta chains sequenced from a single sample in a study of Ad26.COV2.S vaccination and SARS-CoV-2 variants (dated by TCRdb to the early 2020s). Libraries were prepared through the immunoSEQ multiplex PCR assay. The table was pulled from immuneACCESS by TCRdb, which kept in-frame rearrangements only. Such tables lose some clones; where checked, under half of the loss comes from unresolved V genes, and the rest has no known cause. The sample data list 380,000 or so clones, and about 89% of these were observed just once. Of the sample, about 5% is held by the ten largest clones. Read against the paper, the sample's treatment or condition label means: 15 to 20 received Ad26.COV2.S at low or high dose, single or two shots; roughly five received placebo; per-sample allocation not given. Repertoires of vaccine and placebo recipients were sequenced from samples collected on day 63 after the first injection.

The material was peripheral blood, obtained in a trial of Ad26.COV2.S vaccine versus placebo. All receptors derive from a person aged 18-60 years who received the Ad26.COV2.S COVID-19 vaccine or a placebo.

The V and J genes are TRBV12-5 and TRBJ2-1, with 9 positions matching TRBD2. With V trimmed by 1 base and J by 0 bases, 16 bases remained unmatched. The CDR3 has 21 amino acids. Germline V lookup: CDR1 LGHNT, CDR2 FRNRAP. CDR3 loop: CASGLAPSGGRARDSYNEQFF. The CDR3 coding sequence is TGTGCTAGTGGTTTGGCCCCCTCGGGCGGGAGGGCCAGGGACTCCTACAATGAGCAGTTCTTC. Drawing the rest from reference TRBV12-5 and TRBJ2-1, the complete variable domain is DARVTQTPRHKVTEMGQEVTMRCQPILGHNTVFWYRQTMMQGLELLAYFRNRAPLDDSGMPKDRFSAEMPDATLATLKIQPSEPRDSAVYFCASGLAPSGGRARDSYNEQFFGPGTRLTVL.

The CDR3 nucleotides are TGCGCCAGCAGCCATACGTCCCTCGGGGATGACAATGAGCAGTTCTTC. Protein: CASSHTSLGDDNEQFF. The chain combines TRBV4-1 with TRBJ2-1; tentatively, D is TRBD2 (5 bases). The ends were cut back, 3 bases at V and 5 bases at J, with 17 bases in the middle. CDR3 length: 16 amino acids. The germline CDR1 and CDR2 sequences are MGHRA and YSYEKL.

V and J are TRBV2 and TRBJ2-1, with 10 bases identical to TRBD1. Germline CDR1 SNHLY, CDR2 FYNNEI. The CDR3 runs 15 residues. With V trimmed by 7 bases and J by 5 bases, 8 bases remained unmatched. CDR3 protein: CASTLRTGGNNEQFF. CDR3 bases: TGTGCCAGCACCCTTAGGACAGGGGGTAACAATGAGCAGTTCTTC.

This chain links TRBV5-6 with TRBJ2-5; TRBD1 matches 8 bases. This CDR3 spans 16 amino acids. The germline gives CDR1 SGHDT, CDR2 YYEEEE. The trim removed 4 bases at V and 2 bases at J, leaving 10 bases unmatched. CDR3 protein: CASSHTGTGNQETQYF. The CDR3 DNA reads TGTGCCAGCAGCCATACCGGGACAGGAAATCAAGAGACCCAGTACTTC.

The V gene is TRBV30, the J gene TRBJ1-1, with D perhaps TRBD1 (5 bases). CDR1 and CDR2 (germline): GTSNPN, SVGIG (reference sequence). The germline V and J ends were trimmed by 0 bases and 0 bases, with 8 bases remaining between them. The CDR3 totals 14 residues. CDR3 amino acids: CAWSVGTVNTEAFF. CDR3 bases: TGTGCCTGGAGTGTAGGGACGGTGAACACTGAAGCTTTCTTT.

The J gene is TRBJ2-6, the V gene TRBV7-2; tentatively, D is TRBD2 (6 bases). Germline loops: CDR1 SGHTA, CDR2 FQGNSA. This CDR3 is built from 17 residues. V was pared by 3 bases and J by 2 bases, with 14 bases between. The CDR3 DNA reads TGTGCCAGCAGCTTGGGACGGTGGAGGGCTGGGGCCAACGTCCTGACTTTC. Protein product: CASSLGRWRAGANVLTF.

The CDR3 nucleotides are TGTGCCACCAGCAGAGATGGCGAGAATTCACCCCTCCACTTT. This sequence encodes CATSRDGENSPLHF. The chain uses TRBV15 and TRBJ1-6; D remains ambiguous. The CDR3 length is 14 residues. The V and J ends lost 0 bases and 7 bases respectively, with 7 bases between them. Germline V gene data show CDR1 as LNHNV and CDR2 as YYDKDF (reference sequence).

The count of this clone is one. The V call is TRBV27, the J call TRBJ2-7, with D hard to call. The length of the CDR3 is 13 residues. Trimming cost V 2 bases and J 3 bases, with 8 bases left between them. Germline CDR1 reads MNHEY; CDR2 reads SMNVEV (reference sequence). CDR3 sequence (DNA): TGTGCCAGCAGTTTAGCACTCCGCTACGAGCAGTACTTC. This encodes CASSLALRYEQYF.

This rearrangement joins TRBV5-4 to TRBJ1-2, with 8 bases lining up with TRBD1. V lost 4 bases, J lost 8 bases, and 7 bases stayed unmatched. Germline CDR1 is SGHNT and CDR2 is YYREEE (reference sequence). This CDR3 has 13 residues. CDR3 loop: CASSDAGGKGYTF. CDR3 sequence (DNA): TGTGCCAGCAGCGACGCAGGGGGCAAGGGCTACACCTTC.

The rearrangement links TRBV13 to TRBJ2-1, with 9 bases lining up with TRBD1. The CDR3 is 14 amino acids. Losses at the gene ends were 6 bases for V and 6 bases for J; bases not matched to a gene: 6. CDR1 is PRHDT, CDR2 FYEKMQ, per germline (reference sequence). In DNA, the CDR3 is TGTGCCAGCAGAGCCGGGACAGGGCTCAATGAGCAGTTCTTC. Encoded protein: CASRAGTGLNEQFF.

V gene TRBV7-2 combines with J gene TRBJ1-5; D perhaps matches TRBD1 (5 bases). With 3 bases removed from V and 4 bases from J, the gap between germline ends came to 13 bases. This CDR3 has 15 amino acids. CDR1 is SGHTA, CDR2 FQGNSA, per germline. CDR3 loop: CASSLWNKGNQPQHF. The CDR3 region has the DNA TGTGCCAGCAGCTTGTGGAATAAGGGGAATCAGCCCCAGCATTTT.

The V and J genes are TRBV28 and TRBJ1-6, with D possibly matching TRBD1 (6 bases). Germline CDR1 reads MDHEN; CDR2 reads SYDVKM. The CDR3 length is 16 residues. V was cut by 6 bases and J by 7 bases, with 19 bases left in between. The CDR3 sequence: CASRRGGGARNSPLHF. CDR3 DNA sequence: TGTGCCAGCAGGCGGGGAGGGGGGGCCCGGAATTCACCCCTCCACTTT.

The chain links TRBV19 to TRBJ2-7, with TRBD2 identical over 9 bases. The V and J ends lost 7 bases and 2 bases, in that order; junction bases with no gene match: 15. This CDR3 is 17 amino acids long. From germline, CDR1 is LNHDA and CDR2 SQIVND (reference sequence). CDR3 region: CASKGAPGLALTYEQYF. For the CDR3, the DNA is TGTGCCAGTAAGGGGGCCCCAGGACTAGCGTTAACCTACGAGCAGTACTTC.

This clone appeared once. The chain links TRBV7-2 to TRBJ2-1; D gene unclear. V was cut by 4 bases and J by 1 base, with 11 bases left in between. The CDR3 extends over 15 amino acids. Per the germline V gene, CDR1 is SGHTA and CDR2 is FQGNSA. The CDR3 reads CASSSTSLSYNEQFF. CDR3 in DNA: TGTGCCAGCAGCTCGACAAGTTTATCCTACAATGAGCAGTTCTTC.

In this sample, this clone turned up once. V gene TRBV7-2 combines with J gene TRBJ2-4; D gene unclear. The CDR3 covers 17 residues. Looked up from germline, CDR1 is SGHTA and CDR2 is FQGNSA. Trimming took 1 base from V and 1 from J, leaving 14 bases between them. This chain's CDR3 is CASSLDYSLGAKNIQYF. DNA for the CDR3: TGTGCCAGCAGCTTAGATTACAGTTTGGGGGCCAAAAACATTCAGTACTTC.

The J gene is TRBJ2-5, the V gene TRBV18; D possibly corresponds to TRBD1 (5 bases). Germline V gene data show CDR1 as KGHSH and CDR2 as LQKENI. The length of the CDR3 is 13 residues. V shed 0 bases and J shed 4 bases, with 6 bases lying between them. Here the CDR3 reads CASSPPGVETQYF. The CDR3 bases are TGTGCCAGCTCACCACCAGGGGTAGAGACCCAGTACTTC.

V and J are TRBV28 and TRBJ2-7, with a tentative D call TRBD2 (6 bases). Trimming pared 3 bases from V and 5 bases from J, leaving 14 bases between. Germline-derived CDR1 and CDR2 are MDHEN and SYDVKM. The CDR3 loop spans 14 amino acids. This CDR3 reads CASSFSGAPHEQYF. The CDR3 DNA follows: TGTGCCAGCAGTTTTAGCGGTGCCCCCCACGAGCAGTACTTC. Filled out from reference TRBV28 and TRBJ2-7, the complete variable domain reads DVKVTQSSRYLVKRTGEKVFLECVQDMDHENMFWYRQDPGLGLRLIYFSYDVKMKEKGDIPEGYSVSREKKERFSLILESASTNQTSMYLCASSFSGAPHEQYFGPGTRLTVT.

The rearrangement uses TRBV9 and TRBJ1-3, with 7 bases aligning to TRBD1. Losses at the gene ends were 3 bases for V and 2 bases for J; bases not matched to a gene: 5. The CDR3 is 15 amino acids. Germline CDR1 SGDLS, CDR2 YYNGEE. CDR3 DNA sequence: TGTGCCAGCAGCGCGGACAGGACGACTGGAAACACCATATATTTT. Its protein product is CASSADRTTGNTIYF.

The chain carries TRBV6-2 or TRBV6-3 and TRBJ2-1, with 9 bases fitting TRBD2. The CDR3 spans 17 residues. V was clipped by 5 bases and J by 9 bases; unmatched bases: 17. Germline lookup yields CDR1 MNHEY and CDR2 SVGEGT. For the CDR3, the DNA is TGTGCCAGCAGTCAGGTAATTGGGACTAGCAGTCGTCGTGAGCAGTTCTTC. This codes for CASSQVIGTSSRREQFF.

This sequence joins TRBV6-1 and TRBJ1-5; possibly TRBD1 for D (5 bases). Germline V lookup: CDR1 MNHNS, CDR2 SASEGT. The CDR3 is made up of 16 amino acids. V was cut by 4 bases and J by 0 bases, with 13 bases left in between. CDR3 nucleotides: TGTGCCAGCAGTGTTAATGGGAGGGGTAGCAATCAGCCCCAGCATTTT. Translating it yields CASSVNGRGSNQPQHF.

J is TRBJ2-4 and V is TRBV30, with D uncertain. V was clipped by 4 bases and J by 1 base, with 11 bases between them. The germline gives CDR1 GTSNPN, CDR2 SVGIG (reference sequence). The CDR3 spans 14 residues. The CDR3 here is CAWNDRPAKNIQYF. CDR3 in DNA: TGTGCCTGGAATGATCGGCCGGCCAAAAACATTCAGTACTTC.

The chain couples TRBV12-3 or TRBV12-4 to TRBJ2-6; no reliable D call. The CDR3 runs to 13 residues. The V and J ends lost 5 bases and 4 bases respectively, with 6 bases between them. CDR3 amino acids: CASSPSGANVLTF. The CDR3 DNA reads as TGTGCCAGCAGTCCCTCGGGGGCCAACGTCCTGACTTTC.